This T cell receptor beta chain appears in the sequencing data of a study of tumor and adjacent non-tumor tissue in lung cancer. Study-wide context: Stage I to III disease affected some 11 men and 4 or 5 women aged roughly 30 to 80. Study-level findings and limits: Compared with tumor, normal lung showed significantly lower TCR diversity. Normal lung showed higher cumulative top 100 clone frequency than tumor.

CDR1 is MNHEY, CDR2 SVGEGT, per germline. The ends lost 0 bases at V and 4 bases at J; junction bases unmatched: 5. The CDR3 consists of 16 residues. This sample's RNA came from whole unsorted tissue. Between August and November 2014, newly diagnosed, chemotherapy-naive lung cancer patients underwent thoracic surgery in China. Three rounds of nested PCR, following a modified ARM-PCR protocol, produced the TCRbeta library. Each CDR3 protein is one row after TCRdb ran MiXCR on the multiplex PCR reads. Seen here are under 150,000 distinct CDR3 sequences, 66% observed once, and the top ten hold around a sixth. With respect to this clonotype: Its target is unknown. A much larger clone is a single base away; this may be a read error.

The rearrangement links TRBV6-2 or TRBV6-3 to TRBJ2-1; 8 bases agree with TRBD2. Sample: lung tumor tissue. This TCR was sampled from a man in his sixties with small cell lung cancer. The CDR3 nucleotides are TGTGCCAGCAGTTACTCTCTAGCGGGTGCTTACAATGAGCAGTTCTTC. It yields the protein CASSYSLAGAYNEQFF.